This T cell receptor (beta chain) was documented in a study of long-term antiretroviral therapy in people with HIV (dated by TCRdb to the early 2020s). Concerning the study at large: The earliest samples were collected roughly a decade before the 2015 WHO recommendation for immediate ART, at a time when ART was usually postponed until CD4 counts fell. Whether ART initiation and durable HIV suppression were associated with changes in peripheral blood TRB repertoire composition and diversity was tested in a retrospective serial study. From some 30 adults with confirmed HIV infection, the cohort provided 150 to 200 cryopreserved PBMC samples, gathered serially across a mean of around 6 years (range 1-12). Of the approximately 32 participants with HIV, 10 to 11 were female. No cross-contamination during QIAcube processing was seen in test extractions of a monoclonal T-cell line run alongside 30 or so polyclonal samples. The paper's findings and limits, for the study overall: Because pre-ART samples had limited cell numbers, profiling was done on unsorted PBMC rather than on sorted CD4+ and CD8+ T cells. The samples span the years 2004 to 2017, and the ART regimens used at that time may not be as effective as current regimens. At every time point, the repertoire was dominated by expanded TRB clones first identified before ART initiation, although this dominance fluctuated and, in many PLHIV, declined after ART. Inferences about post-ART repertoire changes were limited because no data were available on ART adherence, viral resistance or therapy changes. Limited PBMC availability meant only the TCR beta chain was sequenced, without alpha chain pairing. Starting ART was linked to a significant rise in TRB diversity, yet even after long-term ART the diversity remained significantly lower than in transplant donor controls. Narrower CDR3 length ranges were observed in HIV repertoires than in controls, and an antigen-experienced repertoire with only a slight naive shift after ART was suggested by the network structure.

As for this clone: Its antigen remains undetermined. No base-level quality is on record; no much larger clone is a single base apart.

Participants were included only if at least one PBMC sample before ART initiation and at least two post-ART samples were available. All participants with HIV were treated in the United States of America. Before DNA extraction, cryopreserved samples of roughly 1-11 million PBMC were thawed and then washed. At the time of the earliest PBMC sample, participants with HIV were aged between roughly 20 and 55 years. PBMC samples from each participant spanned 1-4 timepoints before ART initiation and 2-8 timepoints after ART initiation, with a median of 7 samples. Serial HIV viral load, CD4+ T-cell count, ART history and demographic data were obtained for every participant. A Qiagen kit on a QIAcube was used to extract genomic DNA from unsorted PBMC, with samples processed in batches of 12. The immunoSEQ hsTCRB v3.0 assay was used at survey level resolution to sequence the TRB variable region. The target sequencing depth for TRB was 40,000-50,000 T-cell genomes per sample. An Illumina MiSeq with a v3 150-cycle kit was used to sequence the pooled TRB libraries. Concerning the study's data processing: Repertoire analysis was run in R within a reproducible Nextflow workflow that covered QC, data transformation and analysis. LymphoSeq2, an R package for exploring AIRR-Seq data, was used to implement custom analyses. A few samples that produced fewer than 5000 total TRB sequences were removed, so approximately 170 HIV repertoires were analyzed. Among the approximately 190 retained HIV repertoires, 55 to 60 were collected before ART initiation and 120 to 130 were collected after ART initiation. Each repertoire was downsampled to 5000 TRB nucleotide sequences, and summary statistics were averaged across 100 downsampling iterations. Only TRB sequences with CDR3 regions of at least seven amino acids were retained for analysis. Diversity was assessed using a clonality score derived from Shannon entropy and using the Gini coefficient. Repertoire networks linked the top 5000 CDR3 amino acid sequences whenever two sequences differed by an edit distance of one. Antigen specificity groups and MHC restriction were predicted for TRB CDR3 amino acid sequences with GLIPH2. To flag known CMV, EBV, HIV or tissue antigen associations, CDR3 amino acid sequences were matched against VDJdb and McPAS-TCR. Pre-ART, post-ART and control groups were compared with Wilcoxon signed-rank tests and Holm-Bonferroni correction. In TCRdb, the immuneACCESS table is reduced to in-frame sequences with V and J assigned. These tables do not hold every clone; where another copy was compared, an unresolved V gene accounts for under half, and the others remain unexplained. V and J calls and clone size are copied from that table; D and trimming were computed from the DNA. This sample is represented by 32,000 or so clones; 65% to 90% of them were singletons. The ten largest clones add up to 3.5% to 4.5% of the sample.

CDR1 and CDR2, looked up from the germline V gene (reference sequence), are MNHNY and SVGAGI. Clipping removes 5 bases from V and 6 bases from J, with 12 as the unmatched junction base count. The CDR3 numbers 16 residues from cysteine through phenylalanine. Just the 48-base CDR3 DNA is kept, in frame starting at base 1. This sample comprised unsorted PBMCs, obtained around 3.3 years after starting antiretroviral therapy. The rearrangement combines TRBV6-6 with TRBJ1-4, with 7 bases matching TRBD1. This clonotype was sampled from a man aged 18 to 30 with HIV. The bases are TGTGCCAGCAGTCTTTTTAACAGGGGAGGGGATGAAAAACTGTTTTTT. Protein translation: CASSLFNRGGDEKLFF.